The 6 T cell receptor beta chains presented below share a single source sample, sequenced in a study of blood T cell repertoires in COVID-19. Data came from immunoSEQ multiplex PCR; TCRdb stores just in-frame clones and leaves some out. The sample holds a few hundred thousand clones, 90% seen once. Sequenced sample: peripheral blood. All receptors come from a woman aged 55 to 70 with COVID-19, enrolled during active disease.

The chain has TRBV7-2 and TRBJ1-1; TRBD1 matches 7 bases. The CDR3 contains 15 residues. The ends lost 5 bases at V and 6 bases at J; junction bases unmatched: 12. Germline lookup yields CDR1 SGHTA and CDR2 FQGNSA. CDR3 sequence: CASSPAYGQVAEAFF. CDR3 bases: TGTGCCAGCAGCCCCGCCTATGGACAGGTTGCTGAAGCTTTCTTT.

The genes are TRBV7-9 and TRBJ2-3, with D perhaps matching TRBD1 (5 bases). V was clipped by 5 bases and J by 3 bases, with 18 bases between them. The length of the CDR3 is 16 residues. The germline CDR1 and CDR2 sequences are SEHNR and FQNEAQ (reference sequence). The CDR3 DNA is TGTGCCAGCAGCGTACAGGTGTCCCCCTGGACAGATACGCAGTATTTT. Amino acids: CASSVQVSPWTDTQYF.

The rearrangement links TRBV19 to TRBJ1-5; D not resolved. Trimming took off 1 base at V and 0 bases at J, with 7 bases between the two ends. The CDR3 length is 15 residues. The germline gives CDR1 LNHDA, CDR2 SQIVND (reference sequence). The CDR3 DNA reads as TGTGCCAGTAGTATAGGACGGAGTAGCAATCAGCCCCAGCATTTT. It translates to CASSIGRSSNQPQHF.

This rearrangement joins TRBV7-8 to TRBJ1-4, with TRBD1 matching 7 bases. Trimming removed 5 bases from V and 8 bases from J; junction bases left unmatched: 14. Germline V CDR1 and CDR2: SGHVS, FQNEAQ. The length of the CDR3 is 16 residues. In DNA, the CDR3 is TGTGCCAGCAGCAGAATGACAGGGCGGTTGAGGGAAAAACTGTTTTTT. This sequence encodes CASSRMTGRLREKLFF.

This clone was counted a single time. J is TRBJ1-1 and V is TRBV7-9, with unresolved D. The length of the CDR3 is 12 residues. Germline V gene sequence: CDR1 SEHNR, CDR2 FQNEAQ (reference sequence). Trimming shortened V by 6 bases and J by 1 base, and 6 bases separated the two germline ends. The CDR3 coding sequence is TGTGCCAGCAGTCTCTCGAACACTGAAGCTTTCTTT. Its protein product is CASSLSNTEAFF.

The CDR3 DNA is TGCAGTGCTCCTAACACTGAAGCTTTCTTT. Encoded protein: CSAPNTEAFF. The chain recombines TRBV20-1 with TRBJ1-1; no clear D. Per germline, CDR1 DFQATT and CDR2 SNEGSKA (reference sequence). This CDR3 has 10 amino acids. Trimming cost V 5 bases and J 2 bases, with 3 bases left between them.